Listed here are 27 T cell receptor beta chains from one sample, sequenced in a study of tumour-infiltrating T cells in Burkitt lymphoma. Assay: immunoSEQ multiplex PCR; the TCRdb copy retains only in-frame clones and omits some. The table records 6,000 to 8,500 clones, over 65% of them present only once. The sequenced sample was tumor tissue. These receptors originate from a human donor with diffuse large B-cell lymphoma.

This chain links TRBV18 with TRBJ1-4; 9 positions match TRBD1. Germline assignment: CDR1 KGHSH and CDR2 LQKENI. With 3 bases clipped from V and 4 bases from J, the junction kept 0 bases outside the gene matches. The CDR3 has 14 amino acids. This CDR3 is CASSPGQGNEKLFF. The CDR3 nucleotides are TGTGCCAGCTCACCGGGACAGGGTAATGAAAAACTGTTTTTT.

The chain has TRBV25-1 and TRBJ1-4; no reliable D call. With 2 bases removed from V and 14 bases from J, the gap between germline ends came to 9 bases. CDR3 length equals 11 residues. Germline V gives CDR1 MGHDK, CDR2 SYGVNS. CDR3 sequence reads: CASSEAWTLFF. Written as DNA, the CDR3 is TGTGCCAGCAGTGAAGCGTGGACCCTGTTTTTT.

This chain uses TRBV9 with TRBJ2-7, with unresolved D. The CDR3 has 13 residues. Germline V lookup: CDR1 SGDLS, CDR2 YYNGEE. With 4 bases removed from V and 6 bases from J, the gap between germline ends came to 14 bases. CDR3 coding DNA: TGTGCCAGCAGCCTCTCCGTCGGATCCGAGCAGTACTTC. Amino acid sequence: CASSLSVGSEQYF.

This chain connects TRBV9 to TRBJ2-3; D unresolved. CDR1 SGDLS and CDR2 YYNGEE come from the germline V gene. V was clipped by 4 bases and J by 6 bases, with 9 bases between them. The length of the CDR3 is 12 residues. The CDR3, as DNA: TGTGCCAGCAGCCCAGACCGCGATACGCAGTATTTT. Residues: CASSPDRDTQYF.

The chain has TRBV2 and TRBJ2-7; tentatively, D is TRBD1 (5 bases). The CDR3 length is 13 residues. CDR1 SNHLY and CDR2 FYNNEI come from the germline V gene. Trimming shortened V by 3 bases and J by 1 base, and 7 bases separated the two germline ends. The CDR3 reads CASSDAGSYEQYF. CDR3 nucleotides: TGTGCCAGCAGTGACGCAGGGTCCTACGAGCAGTACTTC.

The table lists this clone with a few counts. The chain joins TRBV7-9 to TRBJ1-4; no definite D call. Germline V CDR1 and CDR2: SEHNR, FQNEAQ (reference sequence). The CDR3 contains 13 residues. Trimming took 2 bases from V and 7 from J, leaving 8 bases between them. The CDR3 reads CASSLTWGEKLFF. The DNA of the CDR3 is TGTGCCAGCAGCTTAACTTGGGGTGAAAAACTGTTTTTT.

The gene calls are TRBV2 and TRBJ2-1; D may match TRBD1 or TRBD2 (5 bases each). Germline CDR1 and CDR2: SNHLY and FYNNEI. The CDR3 length is 15 residues. Trimming took 1 base from V and 6 from J, leaving 13 bases between them. The CDR3 is CASSEGPRGINEQFF. CDR3 coding DNA: TGTGCCAGCAGTGAAGGGCCGAGGGGAATCAATGAGCAGTTCTTC.

This clone was seen only a few times. The chain employs TRBV6-5 and TRBJ1-2; TRBD1 is a possible D gene (5 bases). Germline lookup yields CDR1 MNHEY and CDR2 SVGAGI. The CDR3 totals 12 residues. V lost 6 bases to trimming and J lost 7 bases, with 12 bases between them. CDR3 DNA sequence: TGTGCCAGCAGCACCCCCGGGGGTGGCTACACCTTC. Protein: CASSTPGGGYTF.

The chain employs TRBV2 and TRBJ2-7, with 7 bases that match TRBD2. From germline, CDR1 is SNHLY and CDR2 FYNNEI. The CDR3 runs to 15 residues. The ends lost 2 bases at V and 2 bases at J; junction bases unmatched: 6. The CDR3 nucleotides read TGTGCCAGCAGTGAACGGTGGGGGGGTACCTACGAGCAGTACTTC. Residues: CASSERWGGTYEQYF.

The genes are TRBV5-1 and TRBJ1-4; TRBD1 matches at 10 bases. The length of the CDR3 is 14 residues. CDR1 and CDR2 (germline): SGHRS, YFSETQ. With 4 bases clipped from V and 7 bases from J, the junction kept 4 bases outside the gene matches. Written as DNA, the CDR3 is TGCGCCAGCAGCCCGGGACAGGGGCGTGAAAAACTGTTTTTT. Translating gives CASSPGQGREKLFF. The full variable domain, with the rest looked up from reference TRBV5-1 and TRBJ1-4, is KAGVTQTPRYLIKTRGQQVTLSCSPISGHRSVSWYQQTPGQGLQFLFEYFSETQRNKGNFPGRFSGRQFSNSRSEMNVSTLELGDSALYLCASSPGQGREKLFFGSGTQLSVL.

This rearrangement joins TRBV10-1 to TRBJ2-3; D is uncertain. Germline loops: CDR1 WNHNN, CDR2 SYGVQD (reference sequence). V was pared by 4 bases and J by 5 bases, with 13 bases between. The CDR3 is made up of 14 amino acids. CDR3 DNA sequence: TGCGCCAGCAGTGGAGGAAGGGTGGGAGATACGCAGTATTTT. It encodes CASSGGRVGDTQYF.

The chain has TRBV10-2 and TRBJ1-2, with TRBD1 matching 9 bases. After removal of 7 bases from V and 6 bases from J, the junction contained 15 bases not matched to a gene. The CDR3 spans 16 residues. Germline CDR1 WSHSY, CDR2 SAAADI. The DNA for the CDR3 is TGCGCCAGCACCCCCTGGACAGGGGTAGGAGGGGATGGCTACACCTTC. Amino acids: CASTPWTGVGGDGYTF.

This clone showed up just a few times. V is TRBV2 and J is TRBJ2-7; tentatively, D is TRBD1 or TRBD2 (5 bases each). V was cut by 5 bases and J by 4 bases, with 15 bases left in between. CDR3 length: 14 amino acids. The germline V gene encodes CDR1 SNHLY and CDR2 FYNNEI. The CDR3 loop is CASSRGVGRYEQYF. The CDR3 region has the DNA TGTGCCAGCAGTCGGGGAGTGGGGCGGTACGAGCAGTACTTC.

The V call is TRBV2, the J call TRBJ1-1; no clear D gene. V gave up 6 bases and J gave up 0 bases, with 8 bases separating them. The germline V gene has CDR1 SNHLY and CDR2 FYNNEI. The CDR3 runs to 13 residues. This chain's CDR3 is CASRGFMNTEAFF. Here the CDR3 DNA reads TGTGCCAGCAGGGGTTTTATGAACACTGAAGCTTTCTTT.

This chain connects TRBV15 to TRBJ1-4; TRBD1 is a possible D gene (5 bases). The ends were cut back, 1 base at V and 8 bases at J, with 8 bases in the middle. CDR1 LNHNV and CDR2 YYDKDF come from the germline V gene (reference sequence). The CDR3 contains 13 residues. CDR3 in DNA: TGTGCCACCAGCAGAGGTCCAGGGGAAAAACTGTTTTTT. Its translation is CATSRGPGEKLFF.

This chain connects TRBV5-4 to TRBJ2-7; D may match TRBD1 or TRBD2 (5 bases each). The CDR3 sequence is 15 residues long. Trimming removed 2 bases at V and 5 bases at J, with 17 bases between. CDR1 and CDR2 (germline): SGHNT, YYREEE (reference sequence). DNA for the CDR3: TGTGCCAGCAGCTTAGGGGACCTACTGGGCGACGAGCAGTACTTC. Its translation is CASSLGDLLGDEQYF.

V is TRBV19 and J is TRBJ1-1; possible D gene TRBD1, 5 bases. CDR1 and CDR2 from the germline V gene are LNHDA and SQIVND (reference sequence). The germline V and J ends were trimmed by 7 bases and 0 bases, with 18 bases remaining between them. The CDR3 length is 16 residues. The CDR3 DNA sequence: TGTGCCAGTATCGGGGACCGAGGGATGATGAACACTGAAGCTTTCTTT. Translated, it gives CASIGDRGMMNTEAFF.

In its sample, this clone is medium-sized (0.01 to 0.1%). V is TRBV4-1 and J is TRBJ1-1; D gene uncertain. Trimming stripped 4 bases from V and 0 bases from J, with 12 bases between. The CDR3 has 15 residues. CDR1 MGHRA and CDR2 YSYEKL come from the germline V gene. This CDR3 reads CASSRTVGLNTEAFF. CDR3 DNA: TGCGCCAGCAGCCGGACGGTGGGCCTGAACACTGAAGCTTTCTTT.

This chain uses TRBV6-5 with TRBJ1-1; possible D gene TRBD1, 5 bases. V lost 5 bases and J lost 6, with 13 bases in between. The CDR3 contains 13 residues. CDR1 MNHEY and CDR2 SVGAGI come from the germline V gene. The CDR3 region is CASSLGAGAEAFF. DNA of the CDR3: TGTGCCAGCAGTCTTGGGGCCGGGGCTGAAGCTTTCTTT.

This clone showed up just a few times. This CDR3 is CASSPAGTDYGYTF. The CDR3 region has the DNA TGTGCCAGCTCACCCGCCGGGACAGATTATGGCTACACCTTC. The chain has TRBV18 and TRBJ1-2; TRBD1 aligns across 7 bases. V was pared by 3 bases and J by 5 bases, with 6 bases of the junction left unmatched. The CDR3 loop spans 14 amino acids. The germline V gene encodes CDR1 KGHSH and CDR2 LQKENI.

CDR3 in amino acids: CASSLGSGTSYEQYF. CDR3 sequence (DNA): TGTGCCAGCAGCTTAGGCTCCGGGACCTCCTACGAGCAGTACTTC. This sequence joins TRBV7-2 and TRBJ2-7; D is perhaps TRBD1 or TRBD2 (5 bases each). Trimming left V 1 base short and J 0 bases short, with 10 bases between. The CDR3 runs 15 residues. The germline V gene has CDR1 SGHTA and CDR2 FQGNSA.

V is TRBV25-1 and J is TRBJ1-2; D ambiguous. The germline V gene has CDR1 MGHDK and CDR2 SYGVNS. CDR3 length: 17 amino acids. V was shortened by 4 bases and J by 3 bases, with 21 bases between the two germline ends. The CDR3 reads CASSGLGPTERDYGYTF. In nucleotides, the CDR3 is TGTGCCAGCAGTGGACTTGGACCGACTGAGAGGGACTATGGCTACACCTTC.

The gene calls are TRBV18 and TRBJ1-2; possibly TRBD1 for D (6 bases). Per the germline V gene, CDR1 is KGHSH and CDR2 is LQKENI. This CDR3 is built from 14 residues. With 1 base removed from V and 4 bases from J, the gap between germline ends came to 10 bases. The CDR3 DNA reads TGTGCCAGCTCACCACGGCAGGGGCCCTATGGCTACACCTTC. It codes for CASSPRQGPYGYTF. Complete variable domain (other parts from reference TRBV18 and TRBJ1-2): NAGVMQNPRHLVRRRGQEARLRCSPMKGHSHVYWYRQLPEEGLKFMVYLQKENIIDESGMPKERFSAEFPKEGPSILRIQQVVRGDSAAYFCASSPRQGPYGYTFGSGTRLTVV.

The J gene is TRBJ1-5, the V gene TRBV7-2; possibly TRBD1 for D (5 bases). Germline values: CDR1 SGHTA, CDR2 FQGNSA. V was clipped by 2 bases and J by 5 bases, with 10 bases between them. The CDR3 covers 14 residues. The CDR3: CASSLSIQDQPQHF. The CDR3 bases are TGTGCCAGCAGCTTATCAATACAGGATCAGCCCCAGCATTTT.

By frequency in the sample, this clone is medium-sized. The chain has TRBV7-9 and TRBJ1-1; D is unresolved. With 3 bases removed from V and 7 bases from J, the gap between germline ends came to 6 bases. There are 11 residues in the CDR3. Germline V gene sequence: CDR1 SEHNR, CDR2 FQNEAQ (reference sequence). This CDR3 reads CASSFSLEAFF. CDR3 nucleotides: TGTGCCAGCAGCTTTTCGCTTGAAGCTTTCTTT.

The chain has TRBV28 and TRBJ1-2; D ambiguous. The V end was cut by 2 bases, the J end by 6 bases, with 13 bases between. The germline gives CDR1 MDHEN, CDR2 SYDVKM. The CDR3 runs to 14 residues. CDR3 protein: CASSLEQRSDGYTF. Here the CDR3 DNA reads TGTGCCAGCAGTTTAGAACAGAGGTCTGATGGCTACACCTTC.

The chain employs TRBV6-6 and TRBJ1-1; D is uncertain. This CDR3 has 14 residues. Trimming cost V 0 bases and J 0 bases, with 5 bases left between them. Looked up from germline, CDR1 is MNHNY and CDR2 is SVGAGI (reference sequence). This CDR3 reads CASSYSGLNTEAFF. CDR3 sequence (DNA): TGTGCCAGCAGTTACTCGGGGTTGAACACTGAAGCTTTCTTT.